This T cell receptor beta chain was captured by sequencing in a study of cytomegalovirus exposure and HLA in healthy donors. The primer mix had 60 Vbeta and 13 Jbeta primers. Sequencing was performed with immunoSEQ multiplex PCR; in TCRdb, only in-frame clones are kept and a portion is missing. The table shows roughly 150,000 clones, with roughly 70% occurring only once. Findings and caveats of the study: Using the classifier, cytomegalovirus status was reportedly diagnosed with high specificity and sensitivity.

Comments on this clone: Antigen: not known.

This CDR3 has 15 residues. CDR1 and CDR2 (germline): MDHEN, SYDVKM. Trimming shortened V by 3 bases and J by 0 bases, and 12 bases separated the two germline ends. The clonotype comes from a human donor in good health. Input material: PBMCs. This chain links TRBV28 with TRBJ2-7; D gene unclear. The DNA for the CDR3 is TGTGCCAGCAGTTTTGTAGCATCGAGCTCCTACGAGCAGTACTTC. It codes for CASSFVASSSYEQYF. Supplemented by reference TRBV28 and TRBJ2-7, the full variable domain reads DVKVTQSSRYLVKRTGEKVFLECVQDMDHENMFWYRQDPGLGLRLIYFSYDVKMKEKGDIPEGYSVSREKKERFSLILESASTNQTSMYLCASSFVASSSYEQYFGPGTRLTVT.